The source of this T cell receptor (beta chain) is a study of shared clonotypes between healthy human individuals. For the study at large: A donor's plate count was three for CD4 naive and three for CD4 memory; CD8 naive had two and CD8 memory one.

Study observations and caveats: The study found about 5% of naive CD4 clonotypes shared across a few donors.

Deep-level assay runs were performed. Original handling: Sequence data from immunoSEQ were junction-only and lacked quality scores; consequently, filtering differed. Measured with immunoSEQ multiplex PCR; TCRdb has only the in-frame clones, and not every one. The DNA was the basis for D and trimming; V, J and clone size are from that table. This sample carries 2 million to 2.5 million clones, roughly 92% of them seen once, and the ten largest clones take about 0.36%. The sample holds a few counts of this clone. The antigen remains undetermined. The sample has other DNA sequences that encode this CDR3 too. The sequence was collected from a man younger than 30 in good health. Some clones in this sample may be carry-over from other donors' samples. The sequencing input was naive CD4+ T cells from PBMCs. The subset here: CD45RA+ positively selected.

The CDR3 nucleotides read TGTGCCAGCAGCGCAGGACAGGGAACTGAAGCTTTCTTT. Translation gives CASSAGQGTEAFF. The J gene is TRBJ1-1, the V gene TRBV2; TRBD1 matches at 8 bases. V gave up 6 bases and J gave up 5 bases; unmatched junction bases: 5. Germline CDR1 SNHLY, CDR2 FYNNEI. CDR3 length: 13 amino acids.